The 22 T cell receptor beta chains listed next were all sequenced from one sample in a study of shared clonotypes between healthy human individuals. Only CD45RO-negative cells positively selected for CCR7 counted as naive CD8 cells, so terminally differentiated effector memory CD45RA+ cells were excluded. The protocol was immunoSEQ multiplex PCR, while the TCRdb copy is restricted to in-frame clones and leaves out a portion. The table lists around 2,100,000 clones, about 95% of them singletons. Sequencing was done on a sample of naive CD8+ T cells sorted from blood. The receptors originated from a man younger than 35 in good health.

V and J are TRBV6-5 and TRBJ1-6; 7 positions agree with TRBD1. CDR3 length: 14 residues. Unmatched junction bases numbered 3, after V lost 6 bases and J lost 4 bases. Looked up from germline, CDR1 is MNHEY and CDR2 is SVGAGI. CDR3 nucleotides: TGTGCCAGCAGGCCGGGACAGTATAATTCACCCCTCCACTTT. Residues: CASRPGQYNSPLHF.

The CDR3 DNA is TGTGCCAAAAGTCTCTGGGCAGGAAGAGACTACGAGCAGTACTTC. Protein product: CAKSLWAGRDYEQYF. The chain couples TRBV10-3 to TRBJ2-7; D unclear. The CDR3 loop spans 15 amino acids. Germline-derived CDR1 and CDR2 are ENHRY and SYGVKD. The V end was cut by 10 bases, the J end by 3 bases, with 22 bases between.

The V call is TRBV29-1, the J call TRBJ2-2; no clear D gene. V gave up 3 bases and J gave up 5 bases, with 10 bases separating them. Germline V gene lookup returns CDR1 SQVTM and CDR2 ANQGSEA. This CDR3 is built from 13 residues. The CDR3 nucleotides read TGCAGCGTTGAGACAACATGGACCGGGGAGCTGTTTTTT. It is translated as CSVETTWTGELFF.

This clone is a singleton in its sample. This chain uses TRBV29-1 with TRBJ2-2; D gene unclear. The length of the CDR3 is 13 residues. Germline CDR1 SQVTM, CDR2 ANQGSEA. V lost 4 bases and J lost 0, with 6 bases in between. In nucleotides, the CDR3 is TGCAGCGTTGCCGGGTCGAACACCGGGGAGCTGTTTTTT. Its protein product is CSVAGSNTGELFF.

V usage is TRBV28 and J usage is TRBJ1-1; perhaps TRBD1 as D (5 bases). The CDR3 sequence is 13 residues long. Trimming removed 5 bases at V and 4 bases at J, with 11 bases between. CDR1 and CDR2 from the germline V gene are MDHEN and SYDVKM. CDR3 protein: CASSRRGGTEAFF. The CDR3 nucleotides are TGTGCCAGCAGTCGACGGGGCGGCACTGAAGCTTTCTTT.

The rearrangement links TRBV28 to TRBJ1-2, with a possible D match to TRBD1 (5 bases). This CDR3 has 12 amino acids. Germline values: CDR1 MDHEN, CDR2 SYDVKM. Trimming pared 7 bases from V and 3 bases from J, leaving 9 bases between. The CDR3: CASTGSDYGYTF. The CDR3 DNA reads as TGTGCCAGCACAGGGAGCGACTATGGCTACACCTTC.

Points on this clone: Other DNA sequences from this sample encode an identical CDR3 as well. The chain employs TRBV4-2 and TRBJ2-2; TRBD2 matches 10 bases. Germline-derived CDR1 and CDR2 are LGHNA and YNFKEQ. The junction had 4 bases not matched to a gene; V was cut back by 1 base and J by 5 bases. The CDR3 has 16 residues. CDR3 sequence (DNA): TGTGCCAGCAGCCAAGGGTTAGCGGGGGGAACCGGGGAGCTGTTTTTT. Protein: CASSQGLAGGTGELFF.

The gene calls are TRBV10-1 and TRBJ2-2, with 10 bases lining up with TRBD1. Trimming took 3 bases from V and 9 from J; bases not matched to a gene: 7. This CDR3 spans 15 amino acids. From germline, CDR1 is WNHNN and CDR2 SYGVQD (reference sequence). In DNA, the CDR3 is TGCGCCAGCAGTGACGGGACAGGGGTACTCCGGGAGCTGTTTTTT. Encoded protein: CASSDGTGVLRELFF.

V usage is TRBV28 and J usage is TRBJ1-3; 9 nucleotides match TRBD1. CDR3 length equals 15 residues. Looked up from germline, CDR1 is MDHEN and CDR2 is SYDVKM. The trim removed 6 bases at V and 4 bases at J, leaving 7 bases unmatched. CDR3 DNA sequence: TGTGCCAGCAGAAGCCGGGACAGGGTGGGAAACACCATATATTTT. Amino acids: CASRSRDRVGNTIYF.

J is TRBJ2-7 and V is TRBV7-6; 8 positions match TRBD1. The CDR3 extends over 20 amino acids. Germline CDR1 reads SGHVS; CDR2 reads FNYEAQ. V shed 0 bases, J shed 3 bases, and the junction held 19 bases outside the gene matches. DNA of the CDR3: TGTGCCAGCAGCTTAGCCGCGCATGTAGACACTGCAGGGGGCAACTACGAGCAGTACTTC. Its translation: CASSLAAHVDTAGGNYEQYF.

V is TRBV7-8 and J is TRBJ2-7; 7 nucleotides align to TRBD2. Germline CDR1 and CDR2: SGHVS and FQNEAQ. Trimming took 2 bases from V and 3 from J; bases not matched to a gene: 10. The CDR3 is 16 residues long. CDR3 loop: CASSLLSGGTNYEQYF. For the CDR3, the DNA is TGTGCCAGCAGCTTACTCTCGGGAGGTACGAACTACGAGCAGTACTTC.

The V call is TRBV5-1, the J call TRBJ1-5, with D hard to call. CDR1 SGHRS and CDR2 YFSETQ come from the germline V gene. The germline V and J ends were trimmed by 2 bases and 0 bases, with 15 bases remaining between them. The CDR3 spans 17 residues. Here the CDR3 reads CASSFDGVGHSNQPQHF. CDR3 in DNA: TGCGCCAGCAGCTTTGATGGGGTCGGCCATAGCAATCAGCCCCAGCATTTT.

The rearrangement links TRBV6-6 to TRBJ2-1, with unresolved D. CDR1 is MNHNY, CDR2 SVGAGI, per germline (reference sequence). The CDR3 is 13 amino acids. Trimming stripped 7 bases from V and 4 bases from J, with 11 bases between. CDR3 sequence: CASTIAAYNEQFF. CDR3 sequence (DNA): TGTGCCAGCACGATCGCGGCGTACAATGAGCAGTTCTTC.

The CDR3 sequence is CASSPKLDRAEAFF. In DNA form, the CDR3 reads TGTGCCAGCAGCCCTAAATTAGATAGGGCTGAAGCTTTCTTT. The chain joins TRBV7-2 to TRBJ1-1; D is uncertain. This CDR3 spans 14 amino acids. Trimming removed 5 bases from V and 6 bases from J, with 16 bases in between. Germline loops: CDR1 SGHTA, CDR2 FQGNSA.

A note on this clone: This sample also contains other DNA sequences that code for the same CDR3. V and J are TRBV5-6 and TRBJ2-1; D may be TRBD1 or TRBD2 (5 bases each). Germline V gene sequence: CDR1 SGHDT, CDR2 YYEEEE. V gave up 4 bases and J gave up 5 bases, with 7 bases separating them. The CDR3 is 12 amino acids. The CDR3 DNA reads TGTGCCAGCAGCGGGGGTGACAATGAGCAGTTCTTC. The encoded protein is CASSGGDNEQFF.

CDR3 nucleotides: TGTGCCAGTCTCCCTGGTGAGGGTATCAATGAGCAGTTCTTC. This gives the protein CASLPGEGINEQFF. This chain uses TRBV19 with TRBJ2-1; perhaps TRBD2 as D (5 bases). CDR3 size: 14 residues. Germline V gene sequence: CDR1 LNHDA, CDR2 SQIVND (reference sequence). Trimming stripped 8 bases from V and 6 bases from J, with 17 bases between.

The chain couples TRBV5-1 to TRBJ2-7; D possibly matches TRBD1 or TRBD2 (5 bases each). The CDR3 contains 13 residues. Trimming took off 5 bases at V and 2 bases at J, with 11 bases between the two ends. Germline lookup yields CDR1 SGHRS and CDR2 YFSETQ. CDR3 in amino acids: CASRRGDPYEQYF. The CDR3 nucleotides read TGCGCCAGCAGGCGAGGGGACCCCTACGAGCAGTACTTC.

J is TRBJ2-7 and V is TRBV11-2; 9 bases fit TRBD1. V dropped 1 base and J dropped 3; count of bases not matched to a gene: 4. The CDR3 runs to 15 residues. Looked up from germline, CDR1 is SGHAT and CDR2 is FQNNGV. The CDR3 coding sequence is TGTGCCAGCAGCTTAGGGACAGGGGTTCTCTACGAGCAGTACTTC. The encoded protein is CASSLGTGVLYEQYF.

The rearrangement uses TRBV7-8 and TRBJ2-7, with 8 bases that match TRBD2. This CDR3 contains 13 residues. Germline loops: CDR1 SGHVS, CDR2 FQNEAQ. J gave up 5 bases and V 5 bases, and 5 bases lay outside the gene matches. CDR3 amino acids: CASSHGTRDEQYF. CDR3 DNA sequence: TGTGCCAGCAGCCACGGGACTAGGGACGAGCAGTACTTC.

The chain links TRBV11-2 to TRBJ1-1, with D possibly being TRBD1 (6 bases). Trimming cost V 3 bases and J 7 bases, with 12 bases left between them. The CDR3 spans 13 residues. Looked up from germline, CDR1 is SGHAT and CDR2 is FQNNGV. This CDR3 is CASSFGGHLEAFF. For the CDR3, the DNA is TGTGCCAGCAGCTTCGGGGGGCATCTTGAAGCTTTCTTT.

The chain employs TRBV5-1 and TRBJ1-3, with D possibly TRBD1 on 6 matching bases. This CDR3 is 16 amino acids long. Germline-derived CDR1 and CDR2 are SGHRS and YFSETQ. V was cut by 3 bases and J by 0 bases, with 13 bases left in between. The CDR3 coding sequence is TGCGCCAGCAGCTGGGGGGCAGATCTCTCTGGAAACACCATATATTTT. Amino acid sequence: CASSWGADLSGNTIYF.

The rearrangement joins TRBV7-9 to TRBJ2-5, with D perhaps matching TRBD1 or TRBD2 (5 bases each). CDR3 length: 15 residues. Germline lookup yields CDR1 SEHNR and CDR2 FQNEAQ (reference sequence). V lost 3 bases and J lost 5, with 16 bases in between. CDR3 coding DNA: TGTGCCAGCAGCTTGGGACCGGGGCTCTGGGAGACCCAGTACTTC. Residues: CASSLGPGLWETQYF.